These 16 T cell receptor beta chains came from one sample sequenced in a study of blood T cell repertoires in COVID-19. Profiled with immunoSEQ multiplex PCR; TCRdb holds only in-frame clones, not every one. The sample yields about 190,000 clones, around nine tenths seen once. Sequences were obtained from peripheral blood. The receptors were sampled from a woman aged 35 to 49 who had recovered from COVID-19.

This chain joins TRBV7-9 and TRBJ1-2; the D gene is possibly TRBD1 (6 bases). The germline V and J ends were trimmed by 5 bases and 6 bases, with 19 bases remaining between them. This CDR3 comprises 15 residues. Germline-derived CDR1 and CDR2 are SEHNR and FQNEAQ (reference sequence). The CDR3 loop reads CASSVVAGAWDGYTF. The CDR3 bases are TGTGCCAGCAGCGTTGTGGCAGGGGCGTGGGATGGCTACACCTTC.

The rearrangement links TRBV27 to TRBJ1-2; D perhaps matches TRBD1 (6 bases). Germline V gene sequence: CDR1 MNHEY, CDR2 SMNVEV (reference sequence). The CDR3 has 15 amino acids. The V end was cut by 6 bases, the J end by 5 bases, with 19 bases between. CDR3 sequence reads: CASSPGVGLVYGYTF. CDR3 nucleotides: TGTGCCAGCAGCCCAGGGGTCGGTCTCGTGTATGGCTACACCTTC.

V gene TRBV27 combines with J gene TRBJ1-2, with 8 bases lining up with TRBD1. Trimming took 5 bases from V and 1 from J; bases not matched to a gene: 9. This CDR3 region has 16 residues. Looked up from germline, CDR1 is MNHEY and CDR2 is SMNVEV (reference sequence). CDR3 sequence: CASSNRGIVHNYGYTF. CDR3 coding DNA: TGTGCCAGCAGTAACAGGGGGATCGTGCATAACTATGGCTACACCTTC.

The V call is TRBV11-3, the J call TRBJ2-1; maybe TRBD2 (6 bases). This CDR3 has 14 amino acids. Germline CDR1 is SGHNT and CDR2 is YENEEA. Trimming took off 5 bases at V and 15 bases at J, with 23 bases between the two ends. This CDR3 is CASSPGGIQTPRFF. DNA of the CDR3: TGTGCCAGCAGCCCAGGAGGGATCCAGACCCCCCGGTTCTTC.

V is TRBV3-1 (or the pseudogene TRBV3-2) and J is TRBJ2-7; D remains ambiguous. The CDR3 is made up of 17 amino acids. CDR1 and CDR2 (germline): LGHDT, YNNKEL (reference sequence). V was pared by 4 bases and J by 6 bases, with 25 bases between. CDR3 residues: CASSPPLMGPPVREQYF. DNA of the CDR3: TGTGCCAGCAGCCCACCTTTAATGGGCCCCCCAGTTCGCGAGCAGTACTTC.

V and J are TRBV29-1 and TRBJ2-7; D uncertain. CDR1 and CDR2 from the germline V gene are SQVTM and ANQGSEA. Trimming cost V 5 bases and J 4 bases, with 12 bases left between them. The length of the CDR3 is 12 residues. CDR3 bases: TGCAGCGTTTCGCTAACCCTTTACGAGCAGTACTTC. This gives the protein CSVSLTLYEQYF.

The rearrangement uses TRBV24-1 and TRBJ1-4; a possible D gene is TRBD1 (6 bases). The CDR3 loop spans 16 amino acids. Germline V gene data show CDR1 as KGHDR and CDR2 as SFDVKD. V was clipped by 6 bases and J by 3 bases, with 16 bases between them. CDR3 sequence reads: CATSPGTSAPNEKLFF. As DNA, the CDR3 is TGTGCCACCAGTCCCGGGACATCGGCGCCTAATGAAAAACTGTTTTTT.

CDR3 region: CASRGRPLGTGELFF. The DNA for the CDR3 is TGCGCCAGCAGGGGGCGGCCGCTGGGCACCGGGGAGCTGTTTTTT. This chain uses TRBV5-1 with TRBJ2-2; D is perhaps TRBD1 (5 bases). CDR3 length: 15 residues. V was cut by 5 bases and J by 4 bases, with 15 bases left in between. The V gene's germline CDR1 is SGHRS and CDR2 YFSETQ.

The J gene is TRBJ2-2, the V gene TRBV6-5; 9 bases are a match to TRBD2. Trimming removed 2 bases from V and 5 bases from J; junction bases left unmatched: 3. Germline CDR1 reads MNHEY; CDR2 reads SVGAGI. The CDR3 spans 15 residues. The CDR3 reads CASSYAGGRTGELFF. The CDR3 nucleotides read TGTGCCAGCAGTTACGCGGGAGGGCGAACCGGGGAGCTGTTTTTT.

V is TRBV21-1 and J is TRBJ1-6; the table's D call, TRBD1, has no DNA check behind it. TRBV21-1 is termed a pseudogene. This CDR3 has 16 amino acids. As DNA, the CDR3 is TGTGCCAGCAGCAAACCTAGGACAGGGCTGAATTCACCCCTCCACTTT. It translates to CASSKPRTGLNSPLHF.

The rearrangement joins TRBV2 to TRBJ1-5; D gene unclear. V was cut by 6 bases and J by 2 bases, with 11 bases left in between. The CDR3 is 14 amino acids. Per germline, CDR1 SNHLY and CDR2 FYNNEI. The CDR3 region is CASREQFRNQPQHF. The CDR3 DNA is TGTGCCAGCAGAGAACAGTTTCGCAATCAGCCCCAGCATTTT. Using reference TRBV2 and TRBJ1-5 for the parts outside the CDR3, the full variable domain is EPEVTQTPSHQVTQMGQEVILRCVPISNHLYFYWYRQILGQKVEFLVSFYNNEISEKSEIFDDQFSVERPDGSNFTLKIRSTKLEDSAMYFCASREQFRNQPQHFGDGTRLSIL.

V gene TRBV11-3 combines with J gene TRBJ1-6; no clear D. The CDR3 totals 13 residues. Germline values: CDR1 SGHNT, CDR2 YENEEA. Trimming removed 0 bases at V and 7 bases at J, with 4 bases between. The CDR3 loop reads CASSLDLNSPLHF. CDR3 sequence (DNA): TGTGCCAGCAGCTTAGATCTGAATTCACCCCTCCACTTT.

CDR3 in amino acids: CASSFSQFNQPQHF. The CDR3 DNA is TGTGCCAGCAGCTTTTCACAATTCAATCAGCCCCAGCATTTT. V gene TRBV7-2 combines with J gene TRBJ1-5; unclear D gene. The CDR3 is made up of 14 amino acids. V was cut by 3 bases and J by 3 bases, with 9 bases left in between. The germline V gene encodes CDR1 SGHTA and CDR2 FQGNSA.

The chain joins TRBV27 to TRBJ1-6, with 11 positions matching TRBD1. The CDR3 loop spans 14 amino acids. From germline, CDR1 is MNHEY and CDR2 SMNVEV (reference sequence). After removal of 2 bases from V and 10 bases from J, the junction contained 1 base not matched to a gene. For the CDR3, the DNA is TGTGCCAGCAGTTTAGGGACAGGGGGGTCACCCCTCCACTTT. Translating gives CASSLGTGGSPLHF.

This chain joins TRBV7-3 and TRBJ2-3, with 11 positions matching TRBD2. The CDR3 runs 20 residues. Germline values: CDR1 SGHTA, CDR2 FQGTGA. V lost 5 bases to trimming and J lost 0 bases; unmatched junction nucleotides: 16. This CDR3 is CASSAEGTSGFLPSTDTQYF. In DNA, the CDR3 is TGTGCCAGCAGCGCAGAAGGGACTAGCGGATTTCTTCCGAGCACAGATACGCAGTATTTT.

The V call is TRBV29-1, the J call TRBJ2-7; D is possibly TRBD2 (6 bases). V dropped 6 bases and J dropped 1 base, with 16 bases sitting between them. Germline CDR1 SQVTM, CDR2 ANQGSEA. This CDR3 spans 14 amino acids. The CDR3 DNA follows: TGCAGCGTCGGCATCCGGGACTTTTCCTACGAGCAGTACTTC. This encodes CSVGIRDFSYEQYF.